The rows below give T cell receptor beta chains drawn from one sample of a study of T cells after yellow fever vaccination. TCRdb re-derived calls from the 5' RACE reads in MiXCR, one entry per CDR3 protein. The sample yields 310,000 or so distinct CDR3 sequences, around 7% seen once. Here the sequenced sample was PBMCs, taken approximately 47 days after the first yellow fever vaccination. The receptors originated from a man between 18 and 35 years old who received the YFV17D yellow fever vaccine. The CDR3 runs from the conserved cysteine through the conserved F or W. The order of the fields is J gene, D gene, V gene, clone size, CDR3 DNA, CDR3 protein. A D gene is named only where the DNA matches it firmly. Rows may omit the clone size; those that give it use once, few, many or a size class.

TRBJ2-7	-	TRBV5-1	few	TGCGCCAGCAGCCAGGCTAGCGAGCACTACGAGCAGTACTTC	CASSQASEHYEQYF
TRBJ2-7	TRBD1	TRBV7-8	-	TGTGCCAGCAGCTTATTCCACCGGGACAGGGCCCACGAGCAGTACTTC	CASSLFHRDRAHEQYF
TRBJ2-2	-	TRBV7-9	-	TGTGCCAGCAGTGAAACCGGGACGGCGAACACCGGGGAGCTGTTTTTT	CASSETGTANTGELFF
TRBJ1-1	-	TRBV7-8	-	TGTGCCAGCAGCTTAGCGAACGGAGGTTCGAACACTGAAGCTTTCTTT	CASSLANGGSNTEAFF
TRBJ2-1	-	TRBV12-3/TRBV12-4	few	TGTGCCAGCAGTTTAGAGGCAGGGAGGTACAATGAGCAGTTCTTC	CASSLEAGRYNEQFF
TRBJ2-3	TRBD2	TRBV12-3/TRBV12-4	many	TGTGCCAGCAGGTACAGCGGGGCTAGCACAGATACGCAGTATTTT	CASRYSGASTDTQYF
TRBJ1-1	-	TRBV28	few	TGTGCCAGCAGTTTCGGGCGGACACGAGGAGCTTTCTTT	CASSFGRTRGAFF
TRBJ2-5	-	TRBV5-1	-	TGCGCCAGCACTGGGCTGCTCCAAGAGACCCAGTACTTC	CASTGLLQETQYF
TRBJ2-5	-	TRBV6-2/TRBV6-3	-	TGTGCCAGCAGTTACGGATCACTCCAACAAGAGACCCAGTACTTC	CASSYGSLQQETQYF
TRBJ1-3	-	TRBV5-1	-	TGCGCCAGCGCTGTGGGGACTGGAAACACCATATATTTT	CASAVGTGNTIYF
TRBJ2-3	-	TRBV5-1	few	TGCGCCAGCAGCTCGGGGGCCGGGGGCACAGATACGCAGTATTTT	CASSSGAGGTDTQYF
TRBJ1-2	-	TRBV7-8	many	TGTGCCAGCAGCCAAGCGCGAGATGGCTACACCTTC	CASSQARDGYTF
TRBJ1-2	-	TRBV5-1	few	TGCGCCAGCAGCTTGCATGGGAGGCCAGGGCCTCAGTCTGGCTACACCTTC	CASSLHGRPGPQSGYTF
TRBJ2-1	-	TRBV27	few	TGTGCCAGCCACCGGAATAGGAATGAGCAGTTCTTC	CASHRNRNEQFF
TRBJ1-2	TRBD1	TRBV7-9	many	TGTGCCAGCAGCAACCGGGACAGGGGACAAGTCTATGGCTACACCTTC	CASSNRDRGQVYGYTF
TRBJ2-7	-	TRBV2	few	TGTGCCAGCAGTGATATTGGGACGGTCCGGCAGTACTTC	CASSDIGTVRQYF
TRBJ1-2	-	TRBV5-1	few	TGCGCCAGCAGCTTACCGGGGACACGGGAAAGCTACACCTTC	CASSLPGTRESYTF
TRBJ1-1	TRBD1	TRBV7-2	few	TGTGCCAGCAGCTTCGACAGGGAAATCACTGAAGCTTTCTTT	CASSFDREITEAFF
TRBJ2-7	-	TRBV14	few	TGTGCCAGCAGCCATGGCGGGGCGACCTACGAGCAGTACTTC	CASSHGGATYEQYF
TRBJ2-1	-	TRBV12-5	few	TGTGCTAGTGGTTTGGTAGAAGGAGGGCGGAATGAGCAGTTCTTC	CASGLVEGGRNEQFF